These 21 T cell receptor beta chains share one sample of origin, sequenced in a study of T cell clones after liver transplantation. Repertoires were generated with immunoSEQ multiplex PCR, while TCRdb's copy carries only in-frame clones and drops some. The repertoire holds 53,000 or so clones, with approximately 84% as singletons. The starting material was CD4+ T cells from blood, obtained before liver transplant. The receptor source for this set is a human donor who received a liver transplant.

The CDR3 loop is CASSQSGPAYNEQFF. The CDR3 DNA sequence: TGCGCCAGCAGCCAATCCGGGCCCGCCTACAATGAGCAGTTCTTC. The chain uses TRBV4-1 and TRBJ2-1, with D unclear. The length of the CDR3 is 15 residues. V lost 2 bases and J lost 2, with 10 bases in between. Germline assignment: CDR1 MGHRA and CDR2 YSYEKL.

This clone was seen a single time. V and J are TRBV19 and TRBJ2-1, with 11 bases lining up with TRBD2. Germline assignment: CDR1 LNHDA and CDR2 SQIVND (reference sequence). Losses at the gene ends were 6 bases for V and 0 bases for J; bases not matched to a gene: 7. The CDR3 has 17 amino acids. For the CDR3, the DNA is TGTGCCAGTAGCGATGGACTAGCGGGCCCCTCCTACAATGAGCAGTTCTTC. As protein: CASSDGLAGPSYNEQFF.

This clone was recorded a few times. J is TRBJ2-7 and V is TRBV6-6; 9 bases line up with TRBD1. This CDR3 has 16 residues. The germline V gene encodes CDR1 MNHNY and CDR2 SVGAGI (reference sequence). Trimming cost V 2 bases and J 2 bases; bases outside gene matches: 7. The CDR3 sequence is CASSYQGGQGPYEQYF. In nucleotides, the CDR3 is TGTGCCAGCAGTTACCAGGGGGGACAGGGCCCCTACGAGCAGTACTTC.

The CDR3 reads CASSPRVGLAGAQETQYF. The CDR3 nucleotides read TGTGCCAGCAGCCCAAGGGTGGGTCTAGCGGGGGCACAAGAGACCCAGTACTTC. The chain joins TRBV5-5 to TRBJ2-5, with TRBD2 matching 10 bases. V shed 4 bases and J 2 bases; nucleotides not matched to a gene: 14. The germline gives CDR1 SGHKS, CDR2 YYEKEE (reference sequence). This CDR3 spans 18 amino acids.

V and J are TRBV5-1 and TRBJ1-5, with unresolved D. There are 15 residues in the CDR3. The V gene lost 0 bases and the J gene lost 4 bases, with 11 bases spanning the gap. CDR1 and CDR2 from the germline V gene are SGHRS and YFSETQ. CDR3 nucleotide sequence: TGCGCCAGCAGCTTGGAAGGGTTTGGGAATCAGCCCCAGCATTTT. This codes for CASSLEGFGNQPQHF.

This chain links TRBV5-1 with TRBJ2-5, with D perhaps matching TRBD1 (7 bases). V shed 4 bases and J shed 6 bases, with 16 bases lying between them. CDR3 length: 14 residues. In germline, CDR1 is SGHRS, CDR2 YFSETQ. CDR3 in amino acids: CASSTETGRQTQYF. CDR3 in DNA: TGCGCCAGCAGCACCGAGACAGGGAGGCAGACCCAGTACTTC.

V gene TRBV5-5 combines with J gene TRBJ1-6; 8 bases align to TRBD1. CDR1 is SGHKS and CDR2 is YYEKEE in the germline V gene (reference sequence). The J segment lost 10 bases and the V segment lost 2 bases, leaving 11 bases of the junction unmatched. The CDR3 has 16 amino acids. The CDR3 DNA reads TGTGCCAGCAGCTTCGGACAGGGTAGCACGGGATCACCCCTCCACTTT. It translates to CASSFGQGSTGSPLHF.

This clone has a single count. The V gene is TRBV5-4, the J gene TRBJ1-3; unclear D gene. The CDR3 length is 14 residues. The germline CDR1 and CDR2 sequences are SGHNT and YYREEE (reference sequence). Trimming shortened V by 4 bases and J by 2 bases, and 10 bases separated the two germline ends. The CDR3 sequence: CASSQSQTGNTIYF. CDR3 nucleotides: TGTGCCAGCAGCCAATCACAGACTGGAAACACCATATATTTT.

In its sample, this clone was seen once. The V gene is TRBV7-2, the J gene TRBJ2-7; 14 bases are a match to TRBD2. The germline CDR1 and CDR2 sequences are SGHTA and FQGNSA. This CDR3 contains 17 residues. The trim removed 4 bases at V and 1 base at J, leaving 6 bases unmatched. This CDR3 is CASSYPGLAGVSYEQYF. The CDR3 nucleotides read TGTGCCAGCAGCTACCCGGGACTAGCGGGAGTATCCTACGAGCAGTACTTC.

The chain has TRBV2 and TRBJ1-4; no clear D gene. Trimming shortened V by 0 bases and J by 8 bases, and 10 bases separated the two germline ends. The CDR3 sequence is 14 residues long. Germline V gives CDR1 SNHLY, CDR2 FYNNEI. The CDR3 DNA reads TGTGCCAGCAGTGAAGCCGGCACATGGGAAAAACTGTTTTTT. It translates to CASSEAGTWEKLFF.

The CDR3 here is CASSDGGTANTGELFF. The CDR3 nucleotides read TGTGCCAGCAGTGACGGGGGGACGGCGAACACCGGGGAGCTGTTTTTT. This chain links TRBV6-1 with TRBJ2-2; 7 bases are shared with TRBD2. Per germline, CDR1 MNHNS and CDR2 SASEGT. This CDR3 comprises 16 residues. V shed 3 bases, J shed 0 bases, and the junction held 4 bases outside the gene matches.

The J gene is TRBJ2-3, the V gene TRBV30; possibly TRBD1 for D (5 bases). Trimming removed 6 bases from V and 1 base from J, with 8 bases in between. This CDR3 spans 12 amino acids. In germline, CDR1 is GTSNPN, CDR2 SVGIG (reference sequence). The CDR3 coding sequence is TGTGCCTGTCAACAGGGCACAGATACGCAGTATTTT. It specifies CACQQGTDTQYF. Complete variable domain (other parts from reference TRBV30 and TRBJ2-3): SQTIHQWPATLVQPVGSPLSLECTVEGTSNPNLYWYRQAAGRGLQLLFYSVGIGQISSEVPQNLSASRPQDRQFILSSKKLLLSDSGFYLCACQQGTDTQYFGPGTRLTVL.

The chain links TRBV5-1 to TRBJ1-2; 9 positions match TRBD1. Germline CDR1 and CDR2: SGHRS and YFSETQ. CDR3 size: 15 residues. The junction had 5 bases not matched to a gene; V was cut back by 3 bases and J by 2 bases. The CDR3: CASSSLGTGNYGYTF. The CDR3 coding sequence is TGCGCCAGCAGCTCTCTAGGGACAGGGAACTATGGCTACACCTTC.

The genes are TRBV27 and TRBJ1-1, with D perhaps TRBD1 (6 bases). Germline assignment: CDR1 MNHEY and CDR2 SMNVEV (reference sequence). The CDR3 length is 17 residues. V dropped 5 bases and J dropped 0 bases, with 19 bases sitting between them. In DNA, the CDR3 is TGTGCCAGCAGTCTATACGCGGGGGCAGAGTTGAACACTGAAGCTTTCTTT. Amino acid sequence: CASSLYAGAELNTEAFF.

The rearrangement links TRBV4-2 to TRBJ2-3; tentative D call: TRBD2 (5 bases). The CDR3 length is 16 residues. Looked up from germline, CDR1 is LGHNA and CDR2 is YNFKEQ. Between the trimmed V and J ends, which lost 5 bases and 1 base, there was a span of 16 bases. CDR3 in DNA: TGTGCCAGCAGCTCAGCGTCCGGGCGGGGCACAGATACGCAGTATTTT. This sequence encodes CASSSASGRGTDTQYF.

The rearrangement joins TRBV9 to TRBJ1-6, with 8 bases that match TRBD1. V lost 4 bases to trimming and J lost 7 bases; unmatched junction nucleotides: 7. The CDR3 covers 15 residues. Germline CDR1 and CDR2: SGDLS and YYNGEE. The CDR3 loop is CASSISGQGNSPLHF. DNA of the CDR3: TGTGCCAGCAGCATCAGCGGACAGGGAAATTCACCCCTCCACTTT.

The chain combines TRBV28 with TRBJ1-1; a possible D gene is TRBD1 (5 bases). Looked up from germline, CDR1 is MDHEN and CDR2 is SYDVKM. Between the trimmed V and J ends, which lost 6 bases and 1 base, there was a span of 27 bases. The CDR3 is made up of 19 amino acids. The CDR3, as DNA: TGTGCCAGCAGCCGTGGGGTCCTGGGGGGAAAGGGCTGGAACACTGAAGCTTTCTTT. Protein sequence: CASSRGVLGGKGWNTEAFF. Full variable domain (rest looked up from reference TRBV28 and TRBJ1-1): DVKVTQSSRYLVKRTGEKVFLECVQDMDHENMFWYRQDPGLGLRLIYFSYDVKMKEKGDIPEGYSVSREKKERFSLILESASTNQTSMYLCASSRGVLGGKGWNTEAFFGQGTRLTVV.

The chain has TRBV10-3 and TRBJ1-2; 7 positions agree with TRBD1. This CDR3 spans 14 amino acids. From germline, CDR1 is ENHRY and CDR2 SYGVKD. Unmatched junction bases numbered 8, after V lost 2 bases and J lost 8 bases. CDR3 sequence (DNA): TGTGCCATCAGTGAGACAGGGGACCTCCGAGGCTACACCTTC. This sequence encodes CAISETGDLRGYTF.

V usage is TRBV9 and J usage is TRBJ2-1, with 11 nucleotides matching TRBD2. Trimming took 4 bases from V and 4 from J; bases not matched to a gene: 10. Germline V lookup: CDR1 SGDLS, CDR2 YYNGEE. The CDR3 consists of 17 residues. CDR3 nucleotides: TGTGCCAGCAGCTTCAGCCCTAGCGGGGGGATTTACAATGAGCAGTTCTTC. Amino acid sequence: CASSFSPSGGIYNEQFF. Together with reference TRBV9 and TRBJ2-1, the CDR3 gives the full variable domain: DSGVTQTPKHLITATGQRVTLRCSPRSGDLSVYWYQQSLDQGLQFLIQYYNGEERAKGNILERFSAQQFPDLHSELNLSSLELGDSALYFCASSFSPSGGIYNEQFFGPGTRLTVL.

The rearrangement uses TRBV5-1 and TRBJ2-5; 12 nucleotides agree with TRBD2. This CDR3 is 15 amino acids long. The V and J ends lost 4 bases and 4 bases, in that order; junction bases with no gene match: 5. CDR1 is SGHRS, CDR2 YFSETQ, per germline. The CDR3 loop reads CASSGLAGGPETQYF. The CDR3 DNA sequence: TGCGCCAGCAGCGGCCTAGCGGGAGGGCCAGAGACCCAGTACTTC.

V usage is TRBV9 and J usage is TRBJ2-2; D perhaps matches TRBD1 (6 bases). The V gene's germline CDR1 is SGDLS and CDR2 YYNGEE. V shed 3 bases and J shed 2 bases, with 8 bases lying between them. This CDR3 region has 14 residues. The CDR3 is CASSADRNTGELFF. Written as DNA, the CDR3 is TGTGCCAGCAGCGCGGACAGAAACACCGGGGAGCTGTTTTTT.